These T cell receptor beta chains were read from a single sample in a study of cytomegalovirus exposure and HLA in healthy donors. Sequencing used immunoSEQ multiplex PCR; TCRdb keeps in-frame clones, though not all of them. This sample yields about 160,000 clones, of which about 71% are seen a single time; 2.5% to 3% belongs to the top ten. Sequencing used PBMCs. The receptors originated from a woman aged 25 to 39 in good health and CMV-seronegative. Both conserved end residues are trimmed from each CDR3. The order of the fields is CDR3 protein, V gene, clone size, J gene, CDR3 length. Some rows have no size entry. The others give once, few or many, or a class for an expanded clone.

CDR3: ASSQGAYEQY; V: TRBV4-2; size: NA; J: TRBJ2-7; length: 10
CDR3: AWSVAVTINTEAF; V: TRBV30; size: few; J: TRBJ1-1; length: 13
CDR3: ASSEEGDTQY; V: TRBV5-1; size: NA; J: TRBJ2-3; length: 10
CDR3: ASSYSGGELF; V: TRBV6-5; size: NA; J: TRBJ2-2; length: 10
CDR3: ASSLGGDATYGYT; V: TRBV7-2; size: NA; J: TRBJ1-2; length: 13
CDR3: ASRPDREGYT; V: TRBV7-9; size: NA; J: TRBJ1-2; length: 10
CDR3: ATSRDYSSYNEQF; V: TRBV15; size: NA; J: TRBJ2-1; length: 13
CDR3: SVGVEAAGAVGLF; V: TRBV29-1; size: NA; J: TRBJ1-4; length: 13
CDR3: ASSVEGAEAF; V: TRBV9; size: NA; J: TRBJ1-1; length: 10
CDR3: ASSRTSGGASTGELF; V: TRBV5-1; size: NA; J: TRBJ2-2; length: 15
CDR3: ASSLSPGQGDYEQY; V: TRBV19; size: few; J: TRBJ2-7; length: 14
CDR3: ASSLGQGNEKLF; V: TRBV5-4; size: NA; J: TRBJ1-4; length: 12
CDR3: ASNLQGNTGELF; V: TRBV9; size: NA; J: TRBJ2-2; length: 12
CDR3: ASRTGRGGQPQH; V: TRBV27; size: NA; J: TRBJ1-5; length: 12
CDR3: ASSFTDQETQY; V: TRBV11-2; size: once; J: TRBJ2-5; length: 11
CDR3: SVGLAGRRETQY; V: TRBV29-1; size: NA; J: TRBJ2-5; length: 12
CDR3: ASNQGGRTSYNEQF; V: TRBV19; size: NA; J: TRBJ2-1; length: 14
CDR3: ASSGGWGQNTGELF; V: TRBV2; size: NA; J: TRBJ2-2; length: 14
CDR3: SVLRGRAYEQY; V: TRBV29-1; size: few; J: TRBJ2-7; length: 11
CDR3: ASSETSVLSTDTQY; V: TRBV2; size: NA; J: TRBJ2-3; length: 14
CDR3: ASSEYPGGPYEQY; V: TRBV6-1; size: NA; J: TRBJ2-7; length: 13
CDR3: ASSPPGTGEEKLF; V: TRBV28; size: NA; J: TRBJ1-4; length: 13
CDR3: ASGSFNQPQH; V: TRBV2; size: NA; J: TRBJ1-5; length: 10
CDR3: AISGGNRGLIEAF; V: TRBV10-3; size: NA; J: TRBJ1-1; length: 13
CDR3: ASSLEGEYYEQY; V: TRBV5-1; size: few; J: TRBJ2-7; length: 12
CDR3: ASSQDGGDTEAF; V: TRBV4-2; size: NA; J: TRBJ1-1; length: 12
CDR3: ASSRPGGVDYGYT; V: TRBV7-2; size: NA; J: TRBJ1-2; length: 13
CDR3: ASSLVAEAYEQY; V: TRBV7-9; size: NA; J: TRBJ2-7; length: 12
CDR3: ASSQDPPSGGANTQY; V: TRBV4-2; size: NA; J: TRBJ2-3; length: 15
CDR3: ASTGQAVSGNTIY; V: TRBV30; size: NA; J: TRBJ1-3; length: 13
CDR3: ASSQVANRVAGGGLAF; V: TRBV7-9; size: once; J: TRBJ1-1; length: 16
CDR3: ASSSTILAGELF; V: TRBV7-2; size: NA; J: TRBJ2-2; length: 12
CDR3: ASSLVGLGASTDTQY; V: TRBV7-2; size: once; J: TRBJ2-3; length: 15